This T cell receptor (beta chain) was sequenced for a study of regulatory T cells in long-lasting Graves disease. Findings and limits, study-wide: The study examined only peripheral blood, not thyroid tissue. Persistent Graves' disease cases displayed lower TCR diversity than newly diagnosed ones.

CDR3 length: 16 amino acids. Trimming shortened V by 4 bases and J by 6 bases, and 18 bases separated the two germline ends. The V gene's germline CDR1 is LGHDT and CDR2 YNNKEL (reference sequence). This clonotype was seen a handful of times. Its matching antigen is unknown. iRepertoire HTBI primers and Arm-PCR of CDR3 regions built TCR beta libraries. MiXCR, applied by TCRdb to the multiplex PCR reads, yields one record per CDR3 protein. The top ten clones hold around 25% of a sample with some 560,000 distinct CDR3 sequences, approximately 16% of them seen once. The time point denotes: newly diagnosed GD, antithyroid drugs for less than 3 months. The TCR library was made from RNA that had been extracted from PBMCs in TRIzol. Guidelines of the American Thyroid Association were used to diagnose Graves' disease. These data are also associated with another study on T cells in Graves' hyperthyroidism and ophthalmopathy. Per that paper: Lactation, pregnancy, other autoimmune disease or uncontrolled infection excluded patients.

The sequenced sample was peripheral blood mononuclear cells (PBMCs), obtained at new diagnosis, from a patient treated with antithyroid drugs. This chain links TRBV3-1 with TRBJ2-2; D is undetermined. The sequence came from a woman aged 40-60 years with Graves disease. The CDR3: CASSPSRTTHPGELFF. The CDR3 DNA reads TGTGCCAGCAGCCCCTCCCGTACCACCCACCCCGGGGAGCTGTTTTTT.